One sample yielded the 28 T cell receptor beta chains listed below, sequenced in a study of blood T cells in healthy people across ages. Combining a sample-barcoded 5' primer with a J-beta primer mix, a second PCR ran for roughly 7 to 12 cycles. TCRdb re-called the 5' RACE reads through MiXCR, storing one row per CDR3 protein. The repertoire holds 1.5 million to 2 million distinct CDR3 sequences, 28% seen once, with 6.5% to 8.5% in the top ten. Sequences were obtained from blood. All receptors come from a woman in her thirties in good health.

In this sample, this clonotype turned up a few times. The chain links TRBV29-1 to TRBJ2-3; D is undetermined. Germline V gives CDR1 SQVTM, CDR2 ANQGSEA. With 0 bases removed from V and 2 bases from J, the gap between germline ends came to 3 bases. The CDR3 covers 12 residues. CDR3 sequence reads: CSVEENTDTQYF. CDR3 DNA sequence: TGCAGCGTTGAAGAGAACACAGATACGCAGTATTTT.

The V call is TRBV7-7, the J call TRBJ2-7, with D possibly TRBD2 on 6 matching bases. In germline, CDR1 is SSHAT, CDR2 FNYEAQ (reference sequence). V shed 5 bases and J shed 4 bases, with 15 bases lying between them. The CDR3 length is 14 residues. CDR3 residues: CASSPTVGTYEQYF. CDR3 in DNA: TGTGCCAGCAGCCCTACCGTGGGGACTTACGAGCAGTACTTC.

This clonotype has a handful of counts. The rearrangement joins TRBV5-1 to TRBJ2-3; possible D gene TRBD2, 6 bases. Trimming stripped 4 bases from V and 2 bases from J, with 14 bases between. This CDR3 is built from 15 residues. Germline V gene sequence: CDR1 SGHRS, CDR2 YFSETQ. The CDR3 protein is CASSGGTLDTDTQYF. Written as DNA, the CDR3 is TGCGCCAGCAGCGGCGGGACTCTAGACACAGATACGCAGTATTTT.

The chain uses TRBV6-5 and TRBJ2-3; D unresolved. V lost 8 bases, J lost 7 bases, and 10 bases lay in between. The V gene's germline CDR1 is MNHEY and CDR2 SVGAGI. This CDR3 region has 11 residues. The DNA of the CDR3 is TGTGCCAGCGGCTCGTGGAATACGCAGTATTTT. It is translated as CASGSWNTQYF.

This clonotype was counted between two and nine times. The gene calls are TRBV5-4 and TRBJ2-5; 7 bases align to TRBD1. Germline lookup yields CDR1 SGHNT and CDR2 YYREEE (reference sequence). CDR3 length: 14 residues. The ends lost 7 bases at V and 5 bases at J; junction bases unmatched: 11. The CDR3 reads CASAKQGLTETQYF. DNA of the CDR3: TGTGCCAGCGCGAAACAGGGGTTGACGGAGACCCAGTACTTC.

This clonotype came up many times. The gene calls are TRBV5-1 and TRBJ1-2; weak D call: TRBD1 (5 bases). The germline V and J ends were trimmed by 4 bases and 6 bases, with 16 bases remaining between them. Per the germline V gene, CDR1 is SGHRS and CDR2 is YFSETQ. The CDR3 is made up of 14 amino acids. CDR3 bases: TGCGCCAGCAGCAGCCTCGGGGGAAATAATGGCTACACCTTC. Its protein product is CASSSLGGNNGYTF.

For the CDR3, the DNA is TGTGCCAGCTCATGGAGCCAGGGGGCTTCGATCAATGAGCAGTTCTTC. Translation gives CASSWSQGASINEQFF. The chain couples TRBV18 to TRBJ2-1; 8 nucleotides match TRBD1. Germline lookup yields CDR1 KGHSH and CDR2 LQKENI. The CDR3 loop spans 16 amino acids. V shed 5 bases and J 6 bases; nucleotides not matched to a gene: 12.

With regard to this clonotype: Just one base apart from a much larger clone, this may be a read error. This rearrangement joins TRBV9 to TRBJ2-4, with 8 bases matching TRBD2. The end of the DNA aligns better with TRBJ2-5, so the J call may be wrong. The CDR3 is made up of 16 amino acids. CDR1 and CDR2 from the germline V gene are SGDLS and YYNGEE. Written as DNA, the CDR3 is TGTGCCAGCAGCGTGGGACTAGTGAGGGACCAAGAGACCCAGTACTTC. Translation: CASSVGLVRDQETQYF.

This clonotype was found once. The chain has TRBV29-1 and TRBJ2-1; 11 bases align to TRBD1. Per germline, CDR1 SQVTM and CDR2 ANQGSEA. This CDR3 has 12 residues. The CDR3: CTGTGGYNEQFF. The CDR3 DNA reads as TGCACCGGGACAGGGGGCTACAATGAGCAGTTCTTC.

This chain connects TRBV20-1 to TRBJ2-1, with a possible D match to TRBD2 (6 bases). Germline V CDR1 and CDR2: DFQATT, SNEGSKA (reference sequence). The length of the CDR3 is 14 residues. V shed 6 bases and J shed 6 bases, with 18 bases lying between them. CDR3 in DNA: TGCAGTGCCTTCCTGGACACTAGCCTCAATGAGCAGTTCTTC. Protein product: CSAFLDTSLNEQFF.

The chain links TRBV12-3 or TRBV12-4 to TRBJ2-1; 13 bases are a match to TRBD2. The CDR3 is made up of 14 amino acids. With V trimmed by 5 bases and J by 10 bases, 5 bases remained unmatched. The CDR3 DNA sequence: TGTGCCAGCAGTACTAGCGGGGGGGCCGAGGAGCAGTTCTTC. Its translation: CASSTSGGAEEQFF.

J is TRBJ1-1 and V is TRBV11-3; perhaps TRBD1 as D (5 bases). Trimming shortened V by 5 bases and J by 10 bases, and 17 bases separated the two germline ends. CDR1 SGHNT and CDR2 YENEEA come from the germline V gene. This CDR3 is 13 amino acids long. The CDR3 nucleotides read TGTGCCAGCAGCACTCGGGACTCAAGGGGAGCTTTCTTT. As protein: CASSTRDSRGAFF.

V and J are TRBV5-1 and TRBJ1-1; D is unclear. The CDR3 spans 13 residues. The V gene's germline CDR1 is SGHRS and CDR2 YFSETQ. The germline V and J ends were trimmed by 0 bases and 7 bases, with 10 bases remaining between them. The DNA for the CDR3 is TGCGCCAGCAGCTTGGACCGCACCGGTGAAGCTTTCTTT. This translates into CASSLDRTGEAFF.

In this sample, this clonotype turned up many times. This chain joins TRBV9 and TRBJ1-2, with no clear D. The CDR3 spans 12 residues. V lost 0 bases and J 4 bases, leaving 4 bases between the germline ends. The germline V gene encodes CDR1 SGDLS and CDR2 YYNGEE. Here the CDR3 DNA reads TGTGCCAGCAGCGTAGAGGGCTATGGCTACACCTTC. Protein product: CASSVEGYGYTF. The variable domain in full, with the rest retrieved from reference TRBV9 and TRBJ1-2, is DSGVTQTPKHLITATGQRVTLRCSPRSGDLSVYWYQQSLDQGLQFLIQYYNGEERAKGNILERFSAQQFPDLHSELNLSSLELGDSALYFCASSVEGYGYTFGSGTRLTVV.

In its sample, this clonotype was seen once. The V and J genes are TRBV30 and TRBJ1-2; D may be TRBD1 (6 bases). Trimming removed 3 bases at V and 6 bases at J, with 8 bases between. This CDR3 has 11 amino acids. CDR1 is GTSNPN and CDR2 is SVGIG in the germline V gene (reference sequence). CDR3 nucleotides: TGTGCCTGGAGCAGGGGAGATGGCTACACCTTC. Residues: CAWSRGDGYTF. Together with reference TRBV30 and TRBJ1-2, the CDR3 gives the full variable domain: SQTIHQWPATLVQPVGSPLSLECTVEGTSNPNLYWYRQAAGRGLQLLFYSVGIGQISSEVPQNLSASRPQDRQFILSSKKLLLSDSGFYLCAWSRGDGYTFGSGTRLTVV.

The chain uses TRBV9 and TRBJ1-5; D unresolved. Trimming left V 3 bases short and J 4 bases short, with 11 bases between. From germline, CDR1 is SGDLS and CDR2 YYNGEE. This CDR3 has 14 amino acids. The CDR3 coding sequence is TGTGCCAGCAGCGGCTCCCCACAAAATCAGCCCCAGCATTTT. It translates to CASSGSPQNQPQHF.

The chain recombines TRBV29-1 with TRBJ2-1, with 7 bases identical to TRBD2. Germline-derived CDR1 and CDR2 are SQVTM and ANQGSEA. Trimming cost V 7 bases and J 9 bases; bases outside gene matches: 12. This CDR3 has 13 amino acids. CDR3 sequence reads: CSAFWREYSEQFF. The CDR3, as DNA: TGCAGCGCCTTTTGGCGGGAGTATTCTGAGCAGTTCTTC.

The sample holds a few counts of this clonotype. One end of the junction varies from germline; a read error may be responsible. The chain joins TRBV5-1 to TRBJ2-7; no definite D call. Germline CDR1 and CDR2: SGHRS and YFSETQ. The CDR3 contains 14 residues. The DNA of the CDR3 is TGCGCCAGCAGCTTACCACCCCCCTCCTACGAGCGGTACTTC. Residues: CASSLPPPSYERYF.

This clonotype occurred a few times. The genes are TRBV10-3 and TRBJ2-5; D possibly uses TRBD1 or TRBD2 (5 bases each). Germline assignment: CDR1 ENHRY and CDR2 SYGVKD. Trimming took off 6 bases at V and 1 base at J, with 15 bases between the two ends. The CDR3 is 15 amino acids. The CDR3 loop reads CAIRDPSGTQETQYF. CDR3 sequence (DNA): TGTGCCATCAGGGACCCTTCCGGGACCCAAGAGACCCAGTACTTC.

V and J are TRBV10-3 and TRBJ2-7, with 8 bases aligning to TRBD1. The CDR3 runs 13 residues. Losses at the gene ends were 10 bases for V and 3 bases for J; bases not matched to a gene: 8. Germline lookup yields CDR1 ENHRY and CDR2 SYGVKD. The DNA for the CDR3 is TGTGCCACCTTGGACAGGGCCGGCTACGAGCAGTACTTC. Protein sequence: CATLDRAGYEQYF.

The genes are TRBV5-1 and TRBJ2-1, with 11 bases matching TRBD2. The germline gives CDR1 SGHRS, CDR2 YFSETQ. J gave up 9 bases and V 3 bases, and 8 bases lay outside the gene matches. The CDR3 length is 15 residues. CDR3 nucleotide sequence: TGCGCCAGCAGCTCCCTAGAAACTAGCGGGGGTGAGCAGTTCTTC. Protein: CASSSLETSGGEQFF. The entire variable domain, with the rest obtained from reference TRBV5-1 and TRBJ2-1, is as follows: KAGVTQTPRYLIKTRGQQVTLSCSPISGHRSVSWYQQTPGQGLQFLFEYFSETQRNKGNFPGRFSGRQFSNSRSEMNVSTLELGDSALYLCASSSLETSGGEQFFGPGTRLTVL.

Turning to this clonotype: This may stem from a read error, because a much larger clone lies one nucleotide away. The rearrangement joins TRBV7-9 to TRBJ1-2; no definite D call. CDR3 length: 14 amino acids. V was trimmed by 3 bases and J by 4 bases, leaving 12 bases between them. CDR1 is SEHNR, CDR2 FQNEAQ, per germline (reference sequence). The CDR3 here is CASSFVRETYGYTF. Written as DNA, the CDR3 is TGTGCCAGCAGCTTTGTTCGGGAGACCTATGGCTACACCTTC. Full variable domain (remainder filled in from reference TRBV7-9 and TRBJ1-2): DTGVSQNPRHKITKRGQNVTFRCDPISEHNRLYWYRQTLGQGPEFLTYFQNEAQLEKSRLLSDRFSAERPKGSFSTLEIQRTEQGDSAMYLCASSFVRETYGYTFGSGTRLTVV.

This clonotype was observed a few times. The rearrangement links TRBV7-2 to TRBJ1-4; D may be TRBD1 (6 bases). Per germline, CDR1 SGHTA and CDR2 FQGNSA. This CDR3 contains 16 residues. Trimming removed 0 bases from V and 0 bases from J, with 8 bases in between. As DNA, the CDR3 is TGTGCCAGCAGCTTAGCGGGGGCAACAACTAATGAAAAACTGTTTTTT. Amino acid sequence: CASSLAGATTNEKLFF. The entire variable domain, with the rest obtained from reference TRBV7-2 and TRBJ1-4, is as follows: GAGVSQSPSNKVTEKGKDVELRCDPISGHTALYWYRQSLGQGLEFLIYFQGNSAPDKSGLPSDRFSAERTGGSVSTLTIQRTQQEDSAVYLCASSLAGATTNEKLFFGSGTQLSVL.

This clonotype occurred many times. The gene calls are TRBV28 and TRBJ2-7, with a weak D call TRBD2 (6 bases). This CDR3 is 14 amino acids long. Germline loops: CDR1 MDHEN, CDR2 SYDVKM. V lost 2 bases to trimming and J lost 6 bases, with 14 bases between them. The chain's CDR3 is CASSLRMGLSEQYF. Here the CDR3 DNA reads TGTGCCAGCAGTTTAAGGATGGGACTCAGCGAGCAGTACTTC.

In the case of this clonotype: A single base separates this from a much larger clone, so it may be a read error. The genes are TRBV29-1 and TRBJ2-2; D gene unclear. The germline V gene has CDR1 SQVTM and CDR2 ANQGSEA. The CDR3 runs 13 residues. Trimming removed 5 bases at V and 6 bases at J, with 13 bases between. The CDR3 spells CSVYRYGSGELFF. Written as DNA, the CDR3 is TGCAGCGTTTACCGGTATGGGTCCGGGGAGCTGTTTTTT.

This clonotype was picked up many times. DNA for the CDR3: TGTGCCAGCAGCTTTGGACTAGCAACAGCGCAGTATTTT. Translation gives CASSFGLATAQYF. This chain uses TRBV7-2 with TRBJ2-3; 8 positions agree with TRBD2. The CDR3 consists of 13 residues. CDR1 is SGHTA and CDR2 is FQGNSA in the germline V gene. Unmatched junction bases numbered 6, after V lost 3 bases and J lost 10 bases.

The CDR3 loop is CSAVRGENYGYTF. The CDR3 DNA reads as TGCAGTGCGGTCCGTGGAGAGAACTATGGCTACACCTTC. The rearrangement links TRBV20-1 to TRBJ1-2; D is unresolved. Germline V gene lookup returns CDR1 DFQATT and CDR2 SNEGSKA (reference sequence). There are 13 residues in the CDR3. The V end was cut by 6 bases, the J end by 2 bases, with 13 bases between.

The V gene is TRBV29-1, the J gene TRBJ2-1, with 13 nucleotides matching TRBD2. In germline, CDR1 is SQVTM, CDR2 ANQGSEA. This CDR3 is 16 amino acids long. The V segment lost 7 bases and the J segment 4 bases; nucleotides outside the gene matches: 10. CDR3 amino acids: CSARTSGSYSYNEQFF. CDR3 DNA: TGCAGCGCAAGGACTAGCGGGAGCTACAGTTACAATGAGCAGTTCTTC.